These 2 T cell receptor beta chains came from one sample sequenced in a study of breast tumors, draining lymph nodes, adjacent tissues. TCRdb reprocessed the multiplex PCR reads via MiXCR and lists one record per CDR3 protein. The table has a few hundred thousand distinct CDR3 sequences, around 35% seen once. Samples came from axillary lymph nodes draining the breast cancer. What was sequenced was axillary lymph node tissue. These receptors came from a female donor with breast cancer. Some clones in this sample may be carry-over from other donors' samples.

This clonotype was counted at least ten times. This chain joins TRBV29-1 and TRBJ2-7, with D perhaps TRBD2 (6 bases). Trimming shortened V by 7 bases and J by 3 bases, and 13 bases separated the two germline ends. Germline V gives CDR1 SQVTM, CDR2 ANQGSEA. The CDR3 extends over 12 amino acids. The CDR3 region has the DNA TGCAGCGCGACTGGCGGGAACTACGAGCAGTACTTC. Protein product: CSATGGNYEQYF.

This clonotype occurred once. This chain joins TRBV12-5 and TRBJ2-5, with D possibly TRBD1 on 6 matching bases. V lost 4 bases to trimming and J lost 7 bases, with 16 bases between them. Germline loops: CDR1 LGHNT, CDR2 FRNRAP. This CDR3 comprises 14 residues. CDR3 sequence: CASGSVDRRGTQYF. The CDR3 nucleotides are TGTGCTAGTGGTTCGGTGGACAGAAGGGGGACCCAGTACTTC.